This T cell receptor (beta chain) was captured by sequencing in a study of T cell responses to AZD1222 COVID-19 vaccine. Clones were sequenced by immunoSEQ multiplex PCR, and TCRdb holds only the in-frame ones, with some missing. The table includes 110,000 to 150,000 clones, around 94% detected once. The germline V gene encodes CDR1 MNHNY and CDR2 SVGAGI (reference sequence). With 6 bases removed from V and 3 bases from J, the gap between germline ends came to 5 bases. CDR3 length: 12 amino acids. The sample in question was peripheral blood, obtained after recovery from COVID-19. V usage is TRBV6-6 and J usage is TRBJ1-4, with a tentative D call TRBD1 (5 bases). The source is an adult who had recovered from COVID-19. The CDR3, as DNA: TGTGCCAGCAGGGGGGCTAATGAAAAACTGTTTTTT. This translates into CASRGANEKLFF.